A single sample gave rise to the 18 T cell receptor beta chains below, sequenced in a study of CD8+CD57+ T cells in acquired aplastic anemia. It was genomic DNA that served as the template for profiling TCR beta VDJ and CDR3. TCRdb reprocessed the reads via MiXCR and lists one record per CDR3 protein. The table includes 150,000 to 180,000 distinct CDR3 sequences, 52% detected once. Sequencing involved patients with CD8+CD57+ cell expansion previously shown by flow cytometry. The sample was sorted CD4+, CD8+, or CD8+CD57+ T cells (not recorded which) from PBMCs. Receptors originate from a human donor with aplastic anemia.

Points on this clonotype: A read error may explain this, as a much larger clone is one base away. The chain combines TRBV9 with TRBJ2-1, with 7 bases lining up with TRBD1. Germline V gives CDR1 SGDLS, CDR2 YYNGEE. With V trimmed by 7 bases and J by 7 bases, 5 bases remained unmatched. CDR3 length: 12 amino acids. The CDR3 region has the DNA TGTGCCAGCGGCGCCAGGGGGAATGAGCAGTTCTTC. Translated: CASGARGNEQFF. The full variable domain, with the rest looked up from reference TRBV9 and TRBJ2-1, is DSGVTQTPKHLITATGQRVTLRCSPRSGDLSVYWYQQSLDQGLQFLIQYYNGEERAKGNILERFSAQQFPDLHSELNLSSLELGDSALYFCASGARGNEQFFGPGTRLTVL.

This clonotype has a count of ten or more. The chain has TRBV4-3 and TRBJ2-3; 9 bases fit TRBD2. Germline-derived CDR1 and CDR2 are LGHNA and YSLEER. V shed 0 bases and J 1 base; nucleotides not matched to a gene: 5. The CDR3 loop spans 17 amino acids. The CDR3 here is CASSQDLRGGGTDTQYF. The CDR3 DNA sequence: TGCGCCAGCAGCCAAGATCTACGCGGGGGGGGCACAGATACGCAGTATTTT.

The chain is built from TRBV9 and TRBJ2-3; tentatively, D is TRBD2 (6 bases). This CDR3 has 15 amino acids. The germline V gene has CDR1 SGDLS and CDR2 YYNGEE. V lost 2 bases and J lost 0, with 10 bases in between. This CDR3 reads CASSVGGSSTDTQYF. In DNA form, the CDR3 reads TGTGCCAGCAGCGTGGGGGGTTCTAGCACAGATACGCAGTATTTT.

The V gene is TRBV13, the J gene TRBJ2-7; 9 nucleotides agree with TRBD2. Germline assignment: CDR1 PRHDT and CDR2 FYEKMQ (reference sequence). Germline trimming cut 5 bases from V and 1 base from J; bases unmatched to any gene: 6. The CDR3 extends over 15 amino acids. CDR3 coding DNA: TGTGCCAGCAGCCCCTTAGCGGGAGTGTCCTACGAGCAGTACTTC. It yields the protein CASSPLAGVSYEQYF.

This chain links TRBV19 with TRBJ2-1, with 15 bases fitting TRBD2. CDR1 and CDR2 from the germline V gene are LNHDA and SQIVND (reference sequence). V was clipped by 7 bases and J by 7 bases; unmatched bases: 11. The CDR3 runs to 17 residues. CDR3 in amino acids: CASIGTSGGSGLNEQFF. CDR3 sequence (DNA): TGTGCCAGTATTGGGACTAGCGGGGGGTCTGGACTGAATGAGCAGTTCTTC.

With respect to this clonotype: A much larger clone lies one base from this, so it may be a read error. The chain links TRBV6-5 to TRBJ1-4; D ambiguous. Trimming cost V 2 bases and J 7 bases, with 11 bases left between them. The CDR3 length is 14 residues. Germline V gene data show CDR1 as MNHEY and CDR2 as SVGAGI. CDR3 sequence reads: CASSYGLGGEKLFF. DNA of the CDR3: TGTGCCAGCAGTTACGGACTGGGTGGTGAAAAACTGTTTTTT.

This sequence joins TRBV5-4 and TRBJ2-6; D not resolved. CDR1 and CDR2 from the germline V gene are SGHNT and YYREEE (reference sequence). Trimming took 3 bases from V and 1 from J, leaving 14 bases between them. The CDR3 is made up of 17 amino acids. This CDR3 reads CASSSVGVLSGANVLTF. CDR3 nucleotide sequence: TGTGCCAGCAGCTCCGTAGGAGTGCTATCTGGGGCCAACGTCCTGACTTTC. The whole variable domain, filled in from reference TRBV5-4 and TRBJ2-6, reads ETGVTQSPTHLIKTRGQQVTLRCSSQSGHNTVSWYQQALGQGPQFIFQYYREEENGRGNFPPRFSGLQFPNYSSELNVNALELDDSALYLCASSSVGVLSGANVLTFGAGSRLTVL.

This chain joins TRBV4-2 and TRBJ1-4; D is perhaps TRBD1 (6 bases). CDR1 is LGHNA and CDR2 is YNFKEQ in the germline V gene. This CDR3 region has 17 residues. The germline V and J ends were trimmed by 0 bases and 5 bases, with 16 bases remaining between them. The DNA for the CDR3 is TGTGCCAGCAGCCAAGATCCCGCGACAGGACGAAATGAAAAACTGTTTTTT. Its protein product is CASSQDPATGRNEKLFF.

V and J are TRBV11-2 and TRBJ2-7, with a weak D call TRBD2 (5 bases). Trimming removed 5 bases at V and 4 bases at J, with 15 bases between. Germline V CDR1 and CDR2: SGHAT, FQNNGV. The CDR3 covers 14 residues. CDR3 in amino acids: CASSPHGVNYEQYF. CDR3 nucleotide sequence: TGTGCCAGCAGCCCTCACGGGGTCAATTACGAGCAGTACTTC.

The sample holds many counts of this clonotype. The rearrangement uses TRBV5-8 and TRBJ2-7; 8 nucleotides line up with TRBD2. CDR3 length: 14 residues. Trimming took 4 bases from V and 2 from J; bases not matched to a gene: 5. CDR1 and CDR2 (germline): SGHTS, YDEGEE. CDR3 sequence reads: CASSAGGDPYEQYF. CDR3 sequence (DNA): TGTGCCAGCAGCGCGGGGGGCGATCCCTACGAGCAGTACTTC.

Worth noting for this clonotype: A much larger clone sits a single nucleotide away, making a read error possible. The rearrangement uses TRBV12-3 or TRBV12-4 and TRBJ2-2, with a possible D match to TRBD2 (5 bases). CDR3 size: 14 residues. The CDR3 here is CASSLGPYTGEPFF. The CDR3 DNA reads TGTGCCAGCAGTTTGGGCCCATACACCGGGGAGCCGTTTTTT.

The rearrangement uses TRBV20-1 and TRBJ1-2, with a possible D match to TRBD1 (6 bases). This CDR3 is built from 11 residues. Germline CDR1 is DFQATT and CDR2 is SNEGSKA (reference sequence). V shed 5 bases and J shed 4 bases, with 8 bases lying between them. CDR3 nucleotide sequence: TGCAGTGCTGTAGGGGGCTATGGCTACACCTTC. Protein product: CSAVGGYGYTF.

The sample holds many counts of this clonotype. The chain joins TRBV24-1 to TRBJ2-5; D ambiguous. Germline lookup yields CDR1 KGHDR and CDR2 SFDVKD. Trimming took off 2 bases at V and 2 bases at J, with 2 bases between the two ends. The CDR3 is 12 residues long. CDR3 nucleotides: TGTGCCACCAGTGATTCTCAAGAGACCCAGTACTTC. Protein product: CATSDSQETQYF.

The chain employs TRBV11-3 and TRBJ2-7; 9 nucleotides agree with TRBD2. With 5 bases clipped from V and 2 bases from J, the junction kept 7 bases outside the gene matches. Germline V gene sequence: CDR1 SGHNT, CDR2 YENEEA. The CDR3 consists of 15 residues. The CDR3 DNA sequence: TGTGCCAGCAGCCCTCCGGCTAGCGGGACCTACGAGCAGTACTTC. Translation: CASSPPASGTYEQYF.

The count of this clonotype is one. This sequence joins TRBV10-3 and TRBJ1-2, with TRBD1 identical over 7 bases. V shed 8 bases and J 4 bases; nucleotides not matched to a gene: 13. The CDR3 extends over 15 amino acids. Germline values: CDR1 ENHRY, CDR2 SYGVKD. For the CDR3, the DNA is TGTGCCATCCGGGACAGCTACTCTGGGGCCTATGGCTACACCTTC. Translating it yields CAIRDSYSGAYGYTF.

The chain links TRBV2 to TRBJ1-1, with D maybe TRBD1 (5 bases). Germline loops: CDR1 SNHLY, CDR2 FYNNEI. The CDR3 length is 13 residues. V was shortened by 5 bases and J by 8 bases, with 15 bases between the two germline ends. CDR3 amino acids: CASSFIQGAEAFF. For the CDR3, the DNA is TGTGCCAGCAGTTTTATTCAGGGAGCAGAAGCTTTCTTT.

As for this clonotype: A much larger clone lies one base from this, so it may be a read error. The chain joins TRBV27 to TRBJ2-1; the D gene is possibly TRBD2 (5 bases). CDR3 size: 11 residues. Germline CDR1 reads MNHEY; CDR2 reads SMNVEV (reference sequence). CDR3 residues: CASSLSGERFF. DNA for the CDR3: TGTGCCAGCAGTTTAAGCGGTGAGCGGTTCTTC.

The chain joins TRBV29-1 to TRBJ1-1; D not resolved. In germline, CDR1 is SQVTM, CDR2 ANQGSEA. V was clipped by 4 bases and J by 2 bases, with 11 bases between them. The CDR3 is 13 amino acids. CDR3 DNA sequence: TGCAGCGTTGTAGCAGGACTCAACACTGAAGCTTTCTTT. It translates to CSVVAGLNTEAFF.